This TCR beta chain was identified during a study of PD-L1 blockade in urothelial cancer. Sample contribution per patient ranged from 1 to 8, covering pretreatment and on-treatment. V lost 3 bases, J lost 3 bases, and 5 bases stayed unmatched. The CDR3 covers 16 residues. In germline, CDR1 is SGHDT, CDR2 YYEEEE. This table comes from immunoSEQ multiplex PCR, and its TCRdb copy is limited to in-frame clones, with some not included. Found here are about 38,000 clones, 80% to 90% of them singletons; the top ten hold around 2%. Specimen: PBMCs, collected around atezolizumab (anti-PD-L1) treatment. The TCR comes from a man in his fifties or sixties with urothelial cancer. This rearrangement joins TRBV5-6 to TRBJ2-3; TRBD2 matches at 12 bases. The CDR3 DNA sequence: TGTGCCAGCAGCTACGGACTAGCGGGGCTAACAGATACGCAGTATTTT. Translated, it gives CASSYGLAGLTDTQYF. Combining the CDR3 with reference TRBV5-6 and TRBJ2-3 gives the whole variable domain DAGVTQSPTHLIKTRGQQVTLRCSPKSGHDTVSWYQQALGQGPQFIFQYYEEEERQRGNFPDRFSGHQFPNYSSELNVNALLLGDSALYLCASSYGLAGLTDTQYFGPGTRLTVL.